Shown below are 21 T cell receptor beta chains from a single sample sequenced in a study of blood T cell repertoires in COVID-19. Generated by immunoSEQ multiplex PCR, the TCRdb table keeps only in-frame clones and is missing some. This table has approximately 8,800 clones, around 85% appearing once. What was sequenced was peripheral blood. The receptors originated from a human donor with active COVID-19. The donor label of this sample is uncertain.

J is TRBJ2-2 and V is TRBV3-1 (or the pseudogene TRBV3-2); D is undetermined. The V gene lost 4 bases and the J gene lost 2 bases, with 8 bases spanning the gap. CDR1 and CDR2 (germline): LGHDT, YNNKEL (reference sequence). The CDR3 has 14 residues. Written as DNA, the CDR3 is TGTGCCAGCAGCCCTTTGAGAAACACCGGGGAGCTGTTTTTT. Its translation is CASSPLRNTGELFF.

This clone was observed once. The gene calls are TRBV11-3 and TRBJ2-7, with 7 nucleotides matching TRBD2. This CDR3 has 14 amino acids. Germline V gene lookup returns CDR1 SGHNT and CDR2 YENEEA. Trimming removed 8 bases from V and 5 bases from J; junction bases left unmatched: 12. The CDR3 loop reads CASGQATSFHEQYF. Here the CDR3 DNA reads TGTGCCAGCGGCCAGGCGACTAGCTTCCACGAGCAGTACTTC. Variable domain in full (rest from reference TRBV11-3 and TRBJ2-7): EAGVVQSPRYKIIEKKQPVAFWCNPISGHNTLYWYLQNLGQGPELLIRYENEEAVDDSQLPKDRFSAERLKGVDSTLKIQPAELGDSAVYLCASGQATSFHEQYFGPGTRLTVT.

The genes are TRBV6-5 and TRBJ2-7; 11 bases match TRBD2. The germline gives CDR1 MNHEY, CDR2 SVGAGI. J lost 7 bases, V lost 6 bases, and 8 bases had no gene match. The CDR3 length is 14 residues. The CDR3 bases are TGTGCCAGCAGACAGCTAGCGGGAGGCGGGGAGCAGTACTTC. It specifies CASRQLAGGGEQYF.

The gene calls are TRBV19 and TRBJ2-3; TRBD1 matches 8 bases. Germline V gene sequence: CDR1 LNHDA, CDR2 SQIVND (reference sequence). The CDR3 sequence is 15 residues long. Losses at the gene ends were 7 bases for V and 5 bases for J; bases not matched to a gene: 11. CDR3 protein: CASNQGALAGDTQYF. The CDR3 DNA is TGTGCCAGTAATCAGGGGGCCCTAGCAGGAGATACGCAGTATTTT.

This rearrangement joins TRBV19 to TRBJ2-1, with 8 bases lining up with TRBD1. J lost 7 bases, V lost 4 bases, and 3 bases had no gene match. The CDR3 is 13 amino acids. Per the germline V gene, CDR1 is LNHDA and CDR2 is SQIVND (reference sequence). The DNA of the CDR3 is TGTGCCAGTAGTACCCGGACAGGGAATGAGCAGTTCTTC. Residues: CASSTRTGNEQFF.

This clone was recorded once. V usage is TRBV20-1 and J usage is TRBJ1-5; D might be TRBD1 (5 bases). V lost 5 bases and J lost 4, with 12 bases in between. The CDR3 runs 13 residues. Looked up from germline, CDR1 is DFQATT and CDR2 is SNEGSKA (reference sequence). The CDR3 nucleotides are TGCAGTGCTGGTGGGAAGGGGAATCAGCCCCAGCATTTT. Translation gives CSAGGKGNQPQHF.

The genes are TRBV29-1 and TRBJ2-1; 8 bases align to TRBD2. This CDR3 contains 17 residues. The germline V gene encodes CDR1 SQVTM and CDR2 ANQGSEA. Trimming at V came to 0 bases and at J to 4 bases, leaving 11 bases not matched to a gene. In nucleotides, the CDR3 is TGCAGCGTTGAAGACCGGGGGGGCGGGAGGTCTTACAATGAGCAGTTCTTC. Its protein product is CSVEDRGGGRSYNEQFF.

The V and J genes are TRBV30 and TRBJ1-1, with a tentative D call TRBD1 (5 bases). V gave up 5 bases and J gave up 0 bases, with 16 bases separating them. In germline, CDR1 is GTSNPN, CDR2 SVGIG (reference sequence). The CDR3 is 15 residues long. The CDR3 sequence is CAWGFGADMNTEAFF. The CDR3 DNA is TGTGCCTGGGGGTTTGGGGCAGATATGAACACTGAAGCTTTCTTT.

This sequence joins TRBV5-1 and TRBJ2-2; D perhaps matches TRBD2 (7 bases). The CDR3 totals 17 residues. V dropped 7 bases and J dropped 4 bases, with 23 bases sitting between them. Germline V gene sequence: CDR1 SGHRS, CDR2 YFSETQ. CDR3 DNA: TGCGCCAGCCAAGGGGGGCTAGCGGCAGCGCGCACCGGGGAGCTGTTTTTT. It codes for CASQGGLAAARTGELFF.

The V and J genes are TRBV5-4 and TRBJ2-2; D call uncertain. Germline CDR1 reads SGHNT; CDR2 reads YYREEE (reference sequence). The CDR3 covers 14 residues. V gave up 4 bases and J gave up 5 bases, with 12 bases separating them. Here the CDR3 DNA reads TGTGCCAGCAGCCGAGACGACTCGACCGGGGAGCTGTTTTTT. Protein product: CASSRDDSTGELFF. Filled out from reference TRBV5-4 and TRBJ2-2, the complete variable domain reads ETGVTQSPTHLIKTRGQQVTLRCSSQSGHNTVSWYQQALGQGPQFIFQYYREEENGRGNFPPRFSGLQFPNYSSELNVNALELDDSALYLCASSRDDSTGELFFGEGSRLTVL.

This chain links TRBV27 with TRBJ2-6; D ambiguous. Germline V gene data show CDR1 as MNHEY and CDR2 as SMNVEV (reference sequence). Trimming left V 2 bases short and J 4 bases short, with 6 bases between. The CDR3 contains 14 residues. In DNA, the CDR3 is TGTGCCAGCAGTTTACTGTCGGGGGCCAACGTCCTGACTTTC. Translating gives CASSLLSGANVLTF.

A word on this clone: This sample includes further DNA sequences coding for the same CDR3. The chain joins TRBV27 to TRBJ2-7, with TRBD1 matching 7 bases. Germline V lookup: CDR1 MNHEY, CDR2 SMNVEV (reference sequence). The trim removed 3 bases at V and 2 bases at J, leaving 1 base unmatched. This CDR3 comprises 13 residues. CDR3 loop: CASSLTGPYEQYF. CDR3 nucleotides: TGTGCCAGCAGTTTGACAGGGCCCTACGAGCAGTACTTC.

J is TRBJ2-7 and V is TRBV11-2; 11 positions agree with TRBD2. With V trimmed by 5 bases and J by 3 bases, 3 bases remained unmatched. This CDR3 spans 14 amino acids. The germline V gene has CDR1 SGHAT and CDR2 FQNNGV. The CDR3 nucleotides read TGTGCCAGCAGCACTAGCGGGAGTGGCTACGAGCAGTACTTC. It codes for CASSTSGSGYEQYF.

V and J are TRBV5-5 and TRBJ2-7, with 8 bases lining up with TRBD1. Germline CDR1 is SGHKS and CDR2 is YYEKEE (reference sequence). The V gene end was trimmed by 4 bases and the J gene end by 4 bases; junction bases not matched to a gene: 10. This CDR3 spans 15 amino acids. CDR3 DNA: TGTGCCAGCAGCCAGGGGGACAGGAGCTATTACGAGCAGTACTTC. Encoded protein: CASSQGDRSYYEQYF. The full variable domain, its missing parts supplied by reference TRBV5-5 and TRBJ2-7, is DAGVTQSPTHLIKTRGQQVTLRCSPISGHKSVSWYQQVLGQGPQFIFQYYEKEERGRGNFPDRFSARQFPNYSSELNVNALLLGDSALYLCASSQGDRSYYEQYFGPGTRLTVT.

The chain combines TRBV14 with TRBJ2-1, with TRBD2 matching 11 bases. This CDR3 is built from 16 residues. Germline CDR1 SGHDN, CDR2 FVKESK. With V trimmed by 4 bases and J by 2 bases, 4 bases remained unmatched. CDR3 region: CASSPLAGGTYNEQFF. The CDR3 DNA sequence: TGTGCCAGCAGCCCTCTAGCGGGAGGAACCTACAATGAGCAGTTCTTC.

The chain combines TRBV3-1 (or the pseudogene TRBV3-2) with TRBJ2-1; weak D call: TRBD2 (6 bases). This CDR3 has 13 residues. Germline V gene sequence: CDR1 LGHDT, CDR2 YNNKEL (reference sequence). V dropped 3 bases and J dropped 15 bases, with 18 bases sitting between them. The CDR3 coding sequence is TGTGCCAGCAGCCAGGGCACTAGCATTATCGTGTTCTTC. Translating gives CASSQGTSIIVFF.

V and J are TRBV5-1 and TRBJ1-1; the match to TRBD1 covers 7 bases. This CDR3 has 13 amino acids. In germline, CDR1 is SGHRS, CDR2 YFSETQ. V was pared by 9 bases and J by 0 bases, with 5 bases of the junction left unmatched. The CDR3 DNA is TGCGCCACCAGGGACAGCGTGAACACTGAAGCTTTCTTT. It translates to CATRDSVNTEAFF. Complete variable domain (other parts from reference TRBV5-1 and TRBJ1-1): KAGVTQTPRYLIKTRGQQVTLSCSPISGHRSVSWYQQTPGQGLQFLFEYFSETQRNKGNFPGRFSGRQFSNSRSEMNVSTLELGDSALYLCATRDSVNTEAFFGQGTRLTVV.

Comments on this clone: Sequence at one end of the junction differs from germline and may be a read error. J is TRBJ1-5 and V is TRBV15, with D tentatively TRBD1 (5 bases). The CDR3 covers 15 residues. Looked up from germline, CDR1 is LNHNV and CDR2 is YYDKDF (reference sequence). CDR3 bases: TGTGCCACCAGCGGAGAGACAGCAAACCGTCAGCCCCAGCATTTT. Protein sequence: CATSGETANRQPQHF.

In its sample, this clone ranks as medium-sized. V usage is TRBV14 and J usage is TRBJ2-7; 7 bases map to TRBD1. The CDR3 totals 12 residues. Germline lookup yields CDR1 SGHDN and CDR2 FVKESK. V was clipped by 4 bases and J by 7 bases; unmatched bases: 4. The CDR3 here is CASSPDRVEQYF. The CDR3 nucleotides are TGTGCCAGCAGCCCCGACAGGGTTGAGCAGTACTTC.

The gene calls are TRBV29-1 and TRBJ2-1, with a possible D match to TRBD2 (5 bases). V dropped 8 bases and J dropped 7 bases, with 12 bases sitting between them. Germline CDR1 SQVTM, CDR2 ANQGSEA. The CDR3 sequence is 11 residues long. CDR3 sequence reads: CSSRSGNEQFF. For the CDR3, the DNA is TGCAGCTCCCGATCGGGAAATGAGCAGTTCTTC.

The V gene is TRBV10-3, the J gene TRBJ2-7; D not resolved. CDR1 is ENHRY, CDR2 SYGVKD, per germline. Trimming took off 3 bases at V and 2 bases at J, with 8 bases between the two ends. The length of the CDR3 is 13 residues. CDR3: CAISDQSTYEQYF. For the CDR3, the DNA is TGTGCCATCAGTGATCAAAGCACCTACGAGCAGTACTTC.